The 27 T cell receptor beta chains below were found in one sample sequenced in a study of blood T cells in healthy people across ages. The authors ran a second PCR of 7 to 11 cycles using a sample-barcoded 5' primer and a J-beta primer mix. MiXCR, applied by TCRdb to the 5' RACE reads, yields one record per CDR3 protein. The sample shows about 900,000 distinct CDR3 sequences, 40% to 60% of them seen only once. Specimen: blood. Every receptor here comes from a man aged 25 to 45 in good health.

About this clonotype itself: One end of the junction is discordant with germline, which a read error may explain. V is TRBV5-1 and J is TRBJ1-4; 7 nucleotides line up with TRBD1. The CDR3 extends over 14 amino acids. Germline CDR1 SGHRS, CDR2 YFSETQ. The CDR3, as DNA: TGCGCCAGCACCTTGACAGGGTCTAATGAAAAACTGTTTTTT. Translated: CASTLTGSNEKLFF.

The CDR3: CASSPAKTGYQETQYF. CDR3 in DNA: TGTGCCAGCAGCCCCGCGAAAACAGGGTACCAAGAGACCCAGTACTTC. The rearrangement uses TRBV3-1 and TRBJ2-5; possibly TRBD1 for D (6 bases). Looked up from germline, CDR1 is LGHDT and CDR2 is YNNKEL (reference sequence). The V end lost 4 bases, the J end lost 0 bases, and 15 bases lay between the germline ends. This CDR3 contains 16 residues.

In its sample, this clonotype was seen a few times. The chain combines TRBV9 with TRBJ1-1, with 10 positions matching TRBD1. Germline CDR1 and CDR2: SGDLS and YYNGEE. Trimming took 3 bases from V and 3 from J; bases not matched to a gene: 2. The CDR3 has 14 residues. The CDR3 DNA follows: TGTGCCAGCAGCGGCGGGACAGGGGACACTGAAGCTTTCTTT. Translated: CASSGGTGDTEAFF.

The CDR3 nucleotides are TGTGCCAGCCTCCCTTCGCGCTCAATTGCTACGCAGTATTTT. Translating it yields CASLPSRSIATQYF. The V call is TRBV7-2, the J call TRBJ2-3; no reliable D call. This CDR3 is built from 14 residues. Germline CDR1 reads SGHTA; CDR2 reads FQGNSA. V was clipped by 8 bases and J by 8 bases, with 20 bases between them.

CDR3 sequence (DNA): TGTGCCTGGAGCTTGGGCGGGGCCAATGAGCAGTTCTTC. This codes for CAWSLGGANEQFF. The gene calls are TRBV30 and TRBJ2-1, with TRBD2 as a possible D gene (6 bases). Trimming left V 3 bases short and J 6 bases short, with 12 bases between. This CDR3 spans 13 amino acids. Germline-derived CDR1 and CDR2 are GTSNPN and SVGIG (reference sequence).

This clonotype was counted a few times. V usage is TRBV30 and J usage is TRBJ2-5, with 11 positions matching TRBD2. V gave up 3 bases and J gave up 2 bases; unmatched junction bases: 8. CDR1 and CDR2 (germline): GTSNPN, SVGIG (reference sequence). The CDR3 loop spans 16 amino acids. Here the CDR3 DNA reads TGTGCCTGGAGACTAACCGGGACTAGCGGTCAAGAGACCCAGTACTTC. Translating gives CAWRLTGTSGQETQYF.

The V gene is TRBV29-1, the J gene TRBJ2-3; perhaps TRBD1 as D (7 bases). Trimming removed 0 bases from V and 4 bases from J, with 14 bases in between. CDR3 length: 15 residues. The germline gives CDR1 SQVTM, CDR2 ANQGSEA. CDR3 loop: CSVEDQGGVSDTQYF. The CDR3 DNA reads as TGCAGCGTTGAAGATCAGGGGGGAGTCTCAGATACGCAGTATTTT.

The chain has TRBV3-1 and TRBJ2-5; D perhaps matches TRBD2 (5 bases). The CDR3 loop spans 14 amino acids. The germline V and J ends were trimmed by 0 bases and 5 bases, with 10 bases remaining between them. Germline CDR1 reads LGHDT; CDR2 reads YNNKEL (reference sequence). DNA of the CDR3: TGTGCCAGCAGCCAAGACCTAGCCCGGGAGACCCAGTACTTC. This encodes CASSQDLARETQYF.

The genes are TRBV2 and TRBJ2-3; 8 bases match TRBD2. The ends lost 6 bases at V and 2 bases at J; junction bases unmatched: 7. The CDR3 contains 15 residues. The germline V gene has CDR1 SNHLY and CDR2 FYNNEI. CDR3 sequence reads: CASSRLATITDTQYF. The CDR3 DNA follows: TGTGCCAGCAGCCGACTAGCGACCATCACAGATACGCAGTATTTT.

This chain joins TRBV4-3 and TRBJ2-3; D is ambiguous. The CDR3 is 13 residues long. Trimming shortened V by 0 bases and J by 14 bases, and 15 bases separated the two germline ends. Germline loops: CDR1 LGHNA, CDR2 YSLEER. The CDR3 loop reads CASSQDAVQRRYF. The CDR3 DNA follows: TGCGCCAGCAGCCAAGATGCGGTGCAACGCCGGTATTTT.

This clonotype showed up just a few times. The V gene is TRBV27, the J gene TRBJ2-4; D may correspond to TRBD1 or TRBD2 (5 bases each). The CDR3 loop spans 13 amino acids. Germline assignment: CDR1 MNHEY and CDR2 SMNVEV (reference sequence). V gave up 7 bases and J gave up 5 bases, with 12 bases separating them. The CDR3 protein is CASMGVVQNIQYF. The CDR3 DNA reads as TGTGCCAGCATGGGGGTTGTCCAAAACATTCAGTACTTC.

V and J are TRBV7-2 and TRBJ2-1, with TRBD2 matching 9 bases. There are 18 residues in the CDR3. Germline trimming cut 5 bases from V and 2 bases from J; bases unmatched to any gene: 13. Germline loops: CDR1 SGHTA, CDR2 FQGNSA. The CDR3 DNA is TGTGCCAGCAGCCACCAGTCTAGCGGGGTCGGCCCCTACAATGAGCAGTTCTTC. Translated, it gives CASSHQSSGVGPYNEQFF. Full variable domain (rest looked up from reference TRBV7-2 and TRBJ2-1): GAGVSQSPSNKVTEKGKDVELRCDPISGHTALYWYRQSLGQGLEFLIYFQGNSAPDKSGLPSDRFSAERTGGSVSTLTIQRTQQEDSAVYLCASSHQSSGVGPYNEQFFGPGTRLTVL.

J is TRBJ1-2 and V is TRBV20-1, with 8 bases lining up with TRBD1. J gave up 0 bases and V 6 bases, and 12 bases lay outside the gene matches. The CDR3 covers 16 residues. From germline, CDR1 is DFQATT and CDR2 SNEGSKA (reference sequence). The CDR3 nucleotides are TGCAGTGCCCAAGGACAGGGTACGGGGTCTAACTATGGCTACACCTTC. As protein: CSAQGQGTGSNYGYTF.

The chain has TRBV2 and TRBJ2-3; D is perhaps TRBD2 (6 bases). There are 14 residues in the CDR3. Germline CDR1 and CDR2: SNHLY and FYNNEI. The V end lost 8 bases, the J end lost 0 bases, and 12 bases lay between the germline ends. CDR3: CASPGGESTDTQYF. DNA for the CDR3: TGTGCCAGCCCGGGCGGGGAAAGCACAGATACGCAGTATTTT. Drawing the rest from reference TRBV2 and TRBJ2-3, the complete variable domain is EPEVTQTPSHQVTQMGQEVILRCVPISNHLYFYWYRQILGQKVEFLVSFYNNEISEKSEIFDDQFSVERPDGSNFTLKIRSTKLEDSAMYFCASPGGESTDTQYFGPGTRLTVL.

The rearrangement joins TRBV6-1 to TRBJ1-2; D is perhaps TRBD1 (5 bases). This CDR3 comprises 13 residues. V lost 7 bases to trimming and J lost 4 bases, with 13 bases between them. Germline V gene lookup returns CDR1 MNHNS and CDR2 SASEGT. The DNA of the CDR3 is TGTGCCAGCACCGAAACAGGTGTCTATGGCTACACCTTC. Protein: CASTETGVYGYTF.

The chain carries TRBV7-8 and TRBJ2-1, with a possible D match to TRBD2 (5 bases). Germline loops: CDR1 SGHVS, CDR2 FQNEAQ. The V end lost 5 bases, the J end lost 6 bases, and 20 bases lay between the germline ends. The CDR3 loop spans 16 amino acids. CDR3 sequence reads: CASSPPGGQFFNEQFF. The CDR3 coding sequence is TGTGCCAGCAGCCCCCCCGGCGGGCAATTTTTCAATGAGCAGTTCTTC.

Regarding this clonotype: The junction shows a germline mismatch at one end, possibly a read error. The chain employs TRBV12-3 or TRBV12-4 and TRBJ2-1; TRBD2 matches 8 bases. The CDR3 loop spans 20 amino acids. The DNA of the CDR3 is TGTGCCAGCATTTTAGCGGGGCCGTCCGTTTTTTTCAGCTCCTACAATGAGCAGTTCTTC. It yields the protein CASILAGPSVFFSSYNEQFF.

This chain links TRBV3-1 with TRBJ2-2, with 7 bases matching TRBD2. This CDR3 region has 15 residues. Germline V gives CDR1 LGHDT, CDR2 YNNKEL (reference sequence). Trimming cost V 1 base and J 4 bases; bases outside gene matches: 3. The CDR3 protein is CASSQAGGFTGELFF. The CDR3 DNA sequence: TGTGCCAGCAGCCAAGCGGGGGGATTCACCGGGGAGCTGTTTTTT.

V usage is TRBV2 and J usage is TRBJ2-3; 15 bases fit TRBD2. The CDR3 loop spans 19 amino acids. Germline CDR1 SNHLY, CDR2 FYNNEI. V lost 4 bases and J lost 0; bases outside the gene matches: 8. CDR3 nucleotides: TGTGCCAGCAGTGTTCCGGGACTAGCGGGGGGAGGCAGCACAGATACGCAGTATTTT. As protein: CASSVPGLAGGGSTDTQYF.

This clonotype has ten or more counts. The chain couples TRBV6-5 to TRBJ2-1; 14 nucleotides agree with TRBD2. V lost 4 bases to trimming and J lost 6 bases; unmatched junction nucleotides: 2. The CDR3 covers 15 residues. Germline CDR1 is MNHEY and CDR2 is SVGAGI. This CDR3 is CASSSGLAGGNEQFF. The CDR3 nucleotides read TGTGCCAGCAGTTCTGGACTAGCGGGGGGCAATGAGCAGTTCTTC.

This clonotype was counted between two and nine times. The chain recombines TRBV29-1 with TRBJ1-1; D possibly corresponds to TRBD1 (5 bases). The germline V gene has CDR1 SQVTM and CDR2 ANQGSEA. CDR3 length: 13 residues. Between the trimmed V and J ends, which lost 7 bases and 0 bases, there was a span of 12 bases. The CDR3 DNA reads as TGCAGCGAGCGGGACTTCATGAACACTGAAGCTTTCTTT. This translates into CSERDFMNTEAFF.

V usage is TRBV20-1 and J usage is TRBJ2-1, with 8 bases matching TRBD1. Germline V gene data show CDR1 as DFQATT and CDR2 as SNEGSKA (reference sequence). CDR3 size: 14 residues. V shed 4 bases, J shed 2 bases, and the junction held 4 bases outside the gene matches. The chain's CDR3 is CSAKDRATYNEQFF. The CDR3, as DNA: TGCAGTGCTAAGGACAGGGCGACCTACAATGAGCAGTTCTTC.

This clonotype was observed a few times. The rearrangement links TRBV4-1 to TRBJ1-2; 10 bases fit TRBD1. There are 13 residues in the CDR3. V gave up 5 bases and J gave up 7 bases; unmatched junction bases: 4. Per germline, CDR1 MGHRA and CDR2 YSYEKL. CDR3 loop: CASSGRDRGGYTF. In DNA, the CDR3 is TGCGCCAGCAGCGGCCGGGACAGGGGTGGCTACACCTTC.

This rearrangement joins TRBV29-1 to TRBJ2-1; 13 bases are shared with TRBD2. V shed 6 bases and J 4 bases; nucleotides not matched to a gene: 3. CDR3 size: 14 residues. Germline assignment: CDR1 SQVTM and CDR2 ANQGSEA. The CDR3 region is CSVRGLAGYNEQFF. In DNA, the CDR3 is TGCAGCGTGAGGGGACTAGCGGGGTACAATGAGCAGTTCTTC.

This clonotype was detected only a few times. The chain couples TRBV29-1 to TRBJ2-1, with D perhaps being TRBD1 or TRBD2 (7 bases each). This CDR3 is built from 15 residues. Germline CDR1 SQVTM, CDR2 ANQGSEA. Trimming pared 1 base from V and 3 bases from J, leaving 13 bases between. The CDR3 protein is CSVEVGGGLYNEQFF. In DNA form, the CDR3 reads TGCAGCGTTGAAGTGGGAGGGGGCCTCTACAATGAGCAGTTCTTC.

This chain uses TRBV29-1 with TRBJ2-7; 8 bases are shared with TRBD1. From germline, CDR1 is SQVTM and CDR2 ANQGSEA. V lost 4 bases, J lost 0 bases, and 2 bases stayed unmatched. This CDR3 has 13 amino acids. The CDR3 loop reads CSVGTGSSYEQYF. The CDR3, as DNA: TGCAGCGTTGGGACAGGGAGCTCCTACGAGCAGTACTTC.

The rearrangement joins TRBV7-2 to TRBJ1-4; D gene uncertain. The CDR3 has 14 residues. The germline V gene encodes CDR1 SGHTA and CDR2 FQGNSA. The V end lost 4 bases, the J end lost 7 bases, and 13 bases lay between the germline ends. The CDR3 nucleotides read TGTGCCAGCAGCTCAGGAGCGGGGAGTGAAAAACTGTTTTTT. Its translation is CASSSGAGSEKLFF. The full variable domain, rest sourced from reference TRBV7-2 and TRBJ1-4, is GAGVSQSPSNKVTEKGKDVELRCDPISGHTALYWYRQSLGQGLEFLIYFQGNSAPDKSGLPSDRFSAERTGGSVSTLTIQRTQQEDSAVYLCASSSGAGSEKLFFGSGTQLSVL.